This T cell receptor beta chain comes out of a study of Graves' ophthalmopathy and Graves' hyperthyroidism (dated by TCRdb to about 2018). A note on the overall study: Peripheral blood was collected at initial diagnosis, before any treatment. In over 5 hyperthyroidism patients, the T-cell repertoire of thyroid tissue was compared with the T-cell repertoire of blood. To explore V-J signatures that distinguish ophthalmopathy from hyperthyroidism, a discovery set of around 100 patients was enrolled, made up of around 44 with ophthalmopathy and 57 with stable hyperthyroidism. The independent validation cohort included about 19 hyperthyroidism patients plus 17 patients who later progressed from hyperthyroidism to ophthalmopathy. In total, approximately 140 blood samples were TCR-sequenced: under 45 ophthalmopathy, under 80 hyperthyroidism and approximately 17 hyperthyroidism-to-ophthalmopathy patients. The study used signatures of the TCR beta repertoire to tell Graves' ophthalmopathy apart from Graves' hyperthyroidism and to predict which patients would progress to ophthalmopathy. Once sampling was done, hyperthyroidism patients were given methimazole at a starting dose of 30 mg daily, while ophthalmopathy patients were given high-dose intravenous methylprednisolone. The roughly 100 discovery patients were randomly divided into training and test sets at a 7:3 ratio.

This clonotype was counted once. The clone's antigen remains unknown. The input lacks base qualities; no much larger clone sits a single base away. Support from one read is weak. For repertoire sequencing, the TCR beta CDR3 regions were amplified from RNA transcripts. The first round was an RT-PCR using HTBI primers with the Qiagen OneStep RT-PCR kit, and this first round was followed by a second-round multiplex PCR, then size selection and purification. The libraries underwent paired-end sequencing with 100 bp reads on an Illumina HiSeq2000. Per the source publication's procedure: SOAPnuke was used to process the reads, removing any read that contained adapters or uncalled bases, had a mean Phred below 15, or lacked an exact match to the constant primer or identifier. COPE v1.2.5 was used to merge the high-quality paired reads. Each unique nucleotide sequence was defined as a clonotype, and clonotypes were aligned to IMGT TRB V, D and J references with MiTCR v1.1. Only V-J combinations with frequency above 0.0001 were analysed, covering approximately 99% of repertoires. A TCR clonal expansion and chaos score per V-J combination was defined as the ratio of F50 clonal expansion to chaos observed in the TCRdist matrix. Features were reduced by Welch's t-statistics and random forest to around 13 V-J combinations, which fed a naive Bayes classifier. Thyroid-blood repertoire similarity was quantified with the Morisita-Horn index. TCRdb reprocessed the public reads (quality trimming at Q25 with fastp, clone calling with MiXCR) and kept in-frame beta chains. CDR3 protein sequences are deduplicated, and each keeps its most common genes and DNA. TCRdb's processing, not the authors' own work, is the source of the V and J calls. Counted in this sample were hundreds of thousands of distinct CDR3 sequences; around a fifth of them appeared once. The top ten constitute around 3.1% of the sample.

From the cysteine up to the phenylalanine, the CDR3 has a length of 16 residues. The sequence is cut down to CDR3 DNA, 48 bases in frame from base 1. Relative to germline, V is 4 bases shorter and J is 0 bases shorter, with 15 bases between their ends. A patient counted as having stable hyperthyroidism if there was no progression to ophthalmopathy within 18 months of follow-up. The hyperthyroidism patients were 18 to 65 years old and newly diagnosed, with a disease duration of less than 2 months. Patients with other autoimmune diseases, uncontrolled infections, pregnancy or lactation were excluded from the study. Diagnosis relied on clinical symptoms, serum thyroxine, TRAb, thyroid ultrasound and orbital computed tomography. PBMCs were isolated from about 9 ml of fresh peripheral blood by Ficoll-Paque density gradient centrifugation. Trizol reagent was used to extract the total RNA, and its quality was then checked on an Agilent 2100 Bioanalyzer.

What the research found in general, with its limitations: In cross-validation, the 13-signature model distinguished ophthalmopathy from stable hyperthyroidism with about 90% sensitivity and approximately 81% specificity, while in the test set the corresponding values were about 79% and 69%. Sample size was not predetermined statistically, and investigators were not blinded to group allocation. In validation, the model predicted ophthalmopathy progression with 55% to 71% sensitivity and around 72% specificity; some 13 predicted patients were CT-confirmed with GO in a median of approximately six months. Most of the expanded thyroid clonotypes with a frequency above 0.001 were also detected in blood, and it was suggested that the thyroid immune response may be reflected by blood repertoires.

Sequencing was performed on peripheral blood. The sequence is built from TRBV12-3 or TRBV12-4 and TRBJ1-1; no D gene call is confident. The TCR comes from a young woman with stable Graves' hyperthyroidism. Donor details come from another sample of the same person, matched by shared clones. CDR3 sequence: CASSYLRGGLNTEAFF. The DNA is as follows: TGTGCCAGCAGTTATCTACGCGGAGGGTTGAACACTGAAGCTTTCTTT.